What follows are 26 T cell receptor beta chains derived from one specimen sequenced in a study of blood T cell repertoires in COVID-19 (dated by TCRdb to the early 2020s). Library preparation employed the immunoSEQ multiplex PCR assay. Here the immuneACCESS table is served through TCRdb, limited to in-frame sequences with V and J called. Missing clones are a known gap in these copies; in checked studies unresolved V genes cover under half, and the rest lacks a known reason. Across this sample there are 110,000 or so clones, with around 84% seen only once. The biggest ten clones account for roughly an eighth of the sample. Sequencing was carried out using peripheral blood. These receptors all come from a human donor in a cohort sampled during active COVID-19.

The V call is TRBV7-2, the J call TRBJ1-4; D is undetermined. V was shortened by 1 base and J by 3 bases, with 9 bases between the two germline ends. The CDR3 runs 15 residues. Germline V CDR1 and CDR2: SGHTA, FQGNSA. CDR3 bases: TGTGCCAGCAGCTTAGATCGGGGATCTAATGAAAAACTGTTTTTT. This codes for CASSLDRGSNEKLFF.

This clone was observed once. The genes are TRBV6-5 and TRBJ1-1, with D perhaps TRBD1 (5 bases). The CDR3 is made up of 12 amino acids. The V end lost 4 bases, the J end lost 5 bases, and 8 bases lay between the germline ends. Per the germline V gene, CDR1 is MNHEY and CDR2 is SVGAGI. The CDR3 region has the DNA TGTGCCAGCAGTTTACGGGGGACTGAAGCTTTCTTT. Protein sequence: CASSLRGTEAFF.

The chain links TRBV6-5 to TRBJ2-5, with 8 positions matching TRBD1. Looked up from germline, CDR1 is MNHEY and CDR2 is SVGAGI. V lost 4 bases, J lost 4 bases, and 8 bases stayed unmatched. CDR3 size: 15 residues. CDR3 residues: CASSSRGRAGETQYF. CDR3 DNA: TGTGCCAGCAGTTCCAGGGGGCGCGCGGGAGAGACCCAGTACTTC.

The V call is TRBV9, the J call TRBJ2-3; D is perhaps TRBD2 (6 bases). CDR3 length: 16 amino acids. The germline V gene has CDR1 SGDLS and CDR2 YYNGEE. Trimming cost V 2 bases and J 0 bases, with 13 bases left between them. The CDR3 region has the DNA TGTGCCAGCAGCGTTGAGGAGGGGAGTAGCACAGATACGCAGTATTTT. Its protein is CASSVEEGSSTDTQYF.

This clone was picked up a small number of times. The chain uses TRBV6-5 and TRBJ1-3; possible D gene TRBD1, 5 bases. Germline V gene sequence: CDR1 MNHEY, CDR2 SVGAGI. The CDR3 consists of 15 residues. V shed 7 bases and J shed 3 bases, with 16 bases lying between them. The CDR3 DNA sequence: TGTGCCAGCACCTCAGCGGGGGTTCGTGGAAACACCATATATTTT. Residues: CASTSAGVRGNTIYF.

This chain links TRBV6-2 or TRBV6-3 with TRBJ2-3; D might be TRBD1 (6 bases). CDR3 length: 16 amino acids. Germline CDR1 and CDR2: MNHEY and SVGEGT. V was clipped by 2 bases and J by 4 bases, with 16 bases between them. The CDR3 nucleotides are TGTGCCAGCAGTTACAGCCAGGGGAGTTTAGCAGATACGCAGTATTTT. It encodes CASSYSQGSLADTQYF.

The chain's CDR3 is CASSYFASGSGNTIYF. As DNA, the CDR3 is TGTGCCAGCAGTTATTTTGCGTCGGGTTCTGGAAACACCATATATTTT. The rearrangement links TRBV6-2 or TRBV6-3 to TRBJ1-3, with D uncertain. The germline gives CDR1 MNHEY, CDR2 SVGEGT. The CDR3 covers 16 residues. V was trimmed by 3 bases and J by 1 base, leaving 13 bases between them.

The chain uses TRBV4-1 and TRBJ1-2, with TRBD1 identical over 8 bases. Germline CDR1 reads MGHRA; CDR2 reads YSYEKL. The CDR3 is made up of 15 amino acids. J was trimmed by 3 bases and V by 0 bases; bases with no gene match: 3. The CDR3 sequence: CASSQEQGAYYGYTF. The CDR3, as DNA: TGCGCCAGCAGCCAAGAGCAGGGGGCTTACTATGGCTACACCTTC.

The genes are TRBV29-1 and TRBJ1-5; 9 bases match TRBD1. CDR1 and CDR2 (germline): SQVTM, ANQGSEA. This CDR3 is built from 16 residues. CDR3 sequence reads: CRARDRASDSNQPQHF. The CDR3 coding sequence is TGCAGAGCCCGGGACAGGGCCTCCGATAGCAATCAGCCCCAGCATTTT.

J is TRBJ2-7 and V is TRBV12-5; the D is unclear. V was trimmed by 0 bases and J by 3 bases, leaving 21 bases between them. CDR1 is LGHNT and CDR2 is FRNRAP in the germline V gene. This CDR3 contains 18 residues. The CDR3 DNA is TGTGCTAGTGGTTTGGTGTCATTTTCCCGCAGTTTAAGCTACGAGCAGTACTTC. Residues: CASGLVSFSRSLSYEQYF.

The J gene is TRBJ2-7, the V gene TRBV6-6; TRBD2 is a possible D gene (7 bases). Germline V lookup: CDR1 MNHNY, CDR2 SVGAGI (reference sequence). V lost 4 bases and J 2 bases, leaving 12 bases between the germline ends. The CDR3 runs to 14 residues. The CDR3 spells CASSWEGVAYEQYF. The CDR3 nucleotides read TGTGCCAGCAGTTGGGAGGGGGTGGCCTACGAGCAGTACTTC.

This rearrangement joins TRBV7-2 to TRBJ2-1; no clear D. This CDR3 spans 14 amino acids. CDR1 and CDR2 (germline): SGHTA, FQGNSA. Trimming cost V 8 bases and J 0 bases, with 11 bases left between them. The CDR3 DNA follows: TGTGCCAGCGTCCTCGTGAGCTCCTACAATGAGCAGTTCTTC. Protein: CASVLVSSYNEQFF.

V usage is TRBV19 and J usage is TRBJ1-2, with TRBD1 matching over 8 bases. V dropped 10 bases and J dropped 8; count of bases not matched to a gene: 9. Germline lookup yields CDR1 LNHDA and CDR2 SQIVND (reference sequence). This CDR3 region has 12 residues. The DNA for the CDR3 is TGTGCCACCATGGACAGGGTGGAAGGCTACACCTTC. Its translation: CATMDRVEGYTF. Drawing the rest from reference TRBV19 and TRBJ1-2, the complete variable domain is DGGITQSPKYLFRKEGQNVTLSCEQNLNHDAMYWYRQDPGQGLRLIYYSQIVNDFQKGDIAEGYSVSREKKESFPLTVTSAQKNPTAFYLCATMDRVEGYTFGSGTRLTVV.

V and J are TRBV4-3 and TRBJ2-5; D is perhaps TRBD1 (6 bases). The CDR3 extends over 16 amino acids. The germline V and J ends were trimmed by 0 bases and 3 bases, with 14 bases remaining between them. CDR1 and CDR2 from the germline V gene are LGHNA and YSLEER. The CDR3 loop is CASSQDMTTGKETQYF. In DNA, the CDR3 is TGCGCCAGCAGCCAAGATATGACAACAGGGAAAGAGACCCAGTACTTC.

The chain combines TRBV18 with TRBJ1-2; D unclear. Germline assignment: CDR1 KGHSH and CDR2 LQKENI. V lost 4 bases and J lost 3, with 12 bases in between. The CDR3 is made up of 14 amino acids. For the CDR3, the DNA is TGTGCCAGCTCACGCTCCACAGTGGACTATGGCTACACCTTC. This translates into CASSRSTVDYGYTF.

The rearrangement links TRBV30 to TRBJ2-7, with 8 bases matching TRBD1. CDR1 and CDR2 from the germline V gene are GTSNPN and SVGIG (reference sequence). V lost 7 bases, J lost 6 bases, and 11 bases stayed unmatched. The CDR3 contains 13 residues. The CDR3 DNA reads as TGTGCCTCGAGACAGGGGCCGGCGGGCGAGCAGTACTTC. Its protein product is CASRQGPAGEQYF. Combining the CDR3 with reference TRBV30 and TRBJ2-7 gives the whole variable domain SQTIHQWPATLVQPVGSPLSLECTVEGTSNPNLYWYRQAAGRGLQLLFYSVGIGQISSEVPQNLSASRPQDRQFILSSKKLLLSDSGFYLCASRQGPAGEQYFGPGTRLTVT.

The chain employs TRBV3-1 (or the pseudogene TRBV3-2) and TRBJ1-1, with 7 bases that match TRBD1. The CDR3 runs to 12 residues. Germline assignment: CDR1 LGHDT and CDR2 YNNKEL (reference sequence). V was clipped by 9 bases and J by 7 bases; unmatched bases: 8. CDR3 sequence (DNA): TGTGCCAGAGACAGGGTTCGGGGTGAAGCTTTCTTT. It yields the protein CARDRVRGEAFF.

The J gene is TRBJ1-2, the V gene TRBV10-2; 8 bases are shared with TRBD1. The ends lost 0 bases at V and 7 bases at J; junction bases unmatched: 4. Germline V gene sequence: CDR1 WSHSY, CDR2 SAAADI. The CDR3 consists of 14 residues. In DNA form, the CDR3 reads TGCGCCAGCAGTGAGTCGACAGGGGAGCGTGGCTACACCTTC. Its protein is CASSESTGERGYTF.

The rearrangement uses TRBV7-2 and TRBJ2-5, with 15 bases matching TRBD2. V lost 5 bases, J lost 5 bases, and 6 bases stayed unmatched. Germline V gene data show CDR1 as SGHTA and CDR2 as FQGNSA. This CDR3 comprises 16 residues. CDR3 DNA sequence: TGTGCCAGCAGCCAAGTCGGACTAGCGGGGGGGGAGACCCAGTACTTC. This encodes CASSQVGLAGGETQYF.

J is TRBJ2-1 and V is TRBV9, with D possibly matching TRBD2 (6 bases). The ends were cut back, 0 bases at V and 2 bases at J, with 6 bases in the middle. This CDR3 is built from 14 residues. Germline V lookup: CDR1 SGDLS, CDR2 YYNGEE. The CDR3 nucleotides read TGTGCCAGCAGCGTAGCGGGGGCCTACAATGAGCAGTTCTTC. Translation gives CASSVAGAYNEQFF.

V and J are TRBV24-1 and TRBJ2-5, with D perhaps TRBD1 (6 bases). V was cut by 3 bases and J by 9 bases, with 16 bases left in between. CDR1 is KGHDR, CDR2 SFDVKD, per germline. The CDR3 runs 14 residues. CDR3 in amino acids: CATSDPHRVGAQYF. The CDR3 nucleotides read TGTGCCACCAGTGATCCCCACAGGGTGGGGGCCCAGTACTTC.

The V gene is TRBV4-2, the J gene TRBJ2-2; 11 nucleotides match TRBD1. The germline gives CDR1 LGHNA, CDR2 YNFKEQ. J was trimmed by 7 bases and V by 1 base; bases with no gene match: 5. This CDR3 is built from 16 residues. The CDR3 nucleotides are TGTGCCAGCAGCCAAGTGGGACAGGGGGGTGGCGGGGAGCTGTTTTTT. Its translation is CASSQVGQGGGGELFF.

CDR3 in amino acids: CASSQDWLAGGMDTQYF. CDR3 in DNA: TGCGCCAGCAGCCAAGATTGGCTAGCGGGGGGGATGGATACGCAGTATTTT. V usage is TRBV4-3 and J usage is TRBJ2-3; 12 bases agree with TRBD2. V dropped 0 bases and J dropped 6; count of bases not matched to a gene: 7. The germline V gene encodes CDR1 LGHNA and CDR2 YSLEER. The CDR3 is 17 amino acids.

This rearrangement joins TRBV6-6 to TRBJ1-1; a weak D match, TRBD1 (6 bases). Germline V lookup: CDR1 MNHNY, CDR2 SVGAGI (reference sequence). This CDR3 has 14 amino acids. The V end lost 0 bases, the J end lost 12 bases, and 17 bases lay between the germline ends. CDR3 DNA: TGTGCCAGCAGTTACTCACCCGAACAGGGTCTGACTTTCTTT. It codes for CASSYSPEQGLTFF.

V and J are TRBV7-2 and TRBJ2-3, with 7 bases lining up with TRBD2. This CDR3 has 15 amino acids. Unmatched junction bases numbered 6, after V lost 6 bases and J lost 0 bases. The germline CDR1 and CDR2 sequences are SGHTA and FQGNSA. CDR3 region: CASSYGLGSTDTQYF. The CDR3 nucleotides read TGTGCCAGCAGTTACGGACTAGGTAGCACAGATACGCAGTATTTT.

This chain uses TRBV6-5 with TRBJ1-6, with 10 bases matching TRBD1. V shed 4 bases and J 10 bases; nucleotides not matched to a gene: 4. The CDR3 has 14 residues. Germline lookup yields CDR1 MNHEY and CDR2 SVGAGI. CDR3 coding DNA: TGTGCCAGCAGTTCCGGGACAGGGGAGTCACCCCTCCACTTT. It is translated as CASSSGTGESPLHF.